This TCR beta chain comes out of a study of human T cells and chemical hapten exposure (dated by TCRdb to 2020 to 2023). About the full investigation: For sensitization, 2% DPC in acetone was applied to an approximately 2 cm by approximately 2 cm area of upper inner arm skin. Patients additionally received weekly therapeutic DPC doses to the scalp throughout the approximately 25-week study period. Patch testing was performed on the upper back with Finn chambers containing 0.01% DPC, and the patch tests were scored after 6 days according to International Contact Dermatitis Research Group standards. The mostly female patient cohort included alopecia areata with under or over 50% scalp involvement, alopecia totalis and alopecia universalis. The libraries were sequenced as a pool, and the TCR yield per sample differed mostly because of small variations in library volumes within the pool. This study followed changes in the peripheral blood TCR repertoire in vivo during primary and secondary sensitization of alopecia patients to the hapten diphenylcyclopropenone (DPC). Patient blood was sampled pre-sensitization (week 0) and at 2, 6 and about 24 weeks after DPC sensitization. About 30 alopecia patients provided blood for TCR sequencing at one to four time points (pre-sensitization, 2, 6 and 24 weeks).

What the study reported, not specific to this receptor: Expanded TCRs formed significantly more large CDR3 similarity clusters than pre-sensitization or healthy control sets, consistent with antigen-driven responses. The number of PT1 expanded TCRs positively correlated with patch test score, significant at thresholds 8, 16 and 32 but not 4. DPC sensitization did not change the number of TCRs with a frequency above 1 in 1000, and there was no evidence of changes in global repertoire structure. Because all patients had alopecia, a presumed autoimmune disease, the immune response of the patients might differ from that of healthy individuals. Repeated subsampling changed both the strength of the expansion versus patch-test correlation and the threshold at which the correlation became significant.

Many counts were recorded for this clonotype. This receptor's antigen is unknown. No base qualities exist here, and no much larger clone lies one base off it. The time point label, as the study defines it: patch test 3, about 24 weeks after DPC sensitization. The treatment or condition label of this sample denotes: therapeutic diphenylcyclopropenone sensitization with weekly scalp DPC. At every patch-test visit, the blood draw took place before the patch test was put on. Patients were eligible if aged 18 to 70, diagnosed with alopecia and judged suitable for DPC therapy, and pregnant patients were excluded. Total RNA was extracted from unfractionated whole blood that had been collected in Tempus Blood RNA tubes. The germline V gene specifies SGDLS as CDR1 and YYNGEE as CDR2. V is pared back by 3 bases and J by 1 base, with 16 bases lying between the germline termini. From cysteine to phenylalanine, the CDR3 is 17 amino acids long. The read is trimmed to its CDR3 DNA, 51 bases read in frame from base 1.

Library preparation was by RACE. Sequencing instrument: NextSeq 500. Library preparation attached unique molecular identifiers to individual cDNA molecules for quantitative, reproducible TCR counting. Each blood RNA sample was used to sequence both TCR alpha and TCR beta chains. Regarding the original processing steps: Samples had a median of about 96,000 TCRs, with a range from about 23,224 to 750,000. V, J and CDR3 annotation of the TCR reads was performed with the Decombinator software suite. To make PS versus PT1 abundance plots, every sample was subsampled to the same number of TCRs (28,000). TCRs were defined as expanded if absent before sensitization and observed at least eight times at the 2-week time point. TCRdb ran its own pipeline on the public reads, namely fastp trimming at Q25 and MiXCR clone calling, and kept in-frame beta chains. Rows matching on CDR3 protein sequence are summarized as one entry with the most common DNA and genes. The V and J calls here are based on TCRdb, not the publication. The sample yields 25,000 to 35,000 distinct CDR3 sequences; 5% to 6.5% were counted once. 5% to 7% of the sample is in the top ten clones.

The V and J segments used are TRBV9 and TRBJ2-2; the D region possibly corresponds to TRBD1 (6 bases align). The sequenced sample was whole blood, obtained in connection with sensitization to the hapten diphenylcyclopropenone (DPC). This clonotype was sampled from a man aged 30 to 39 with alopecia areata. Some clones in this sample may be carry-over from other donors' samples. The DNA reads TGTGCCAGCAGCGCCGCTTATCAGGGGAAGAACACCGGGGAGCTGTTTTTT. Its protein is CASSAAYQGKNTGELFF.